Below, 20 T cell receptor beta chains from the same sample are listed, as sequenced in a study of T cells after yellow fever vaccination. TCRdb reanalysed the 5' RACE reads using MiXCR and keeps one entry per CDR3 protein. Among about 320,000 distinct CDR3 sequences listed, about an eighth were seen once. Sequencing used CD4+ T cells sorted from PBMCs, obtained 15 days after the yellow fever booster vaccination. Receptors were obtained from a man younger than 30 who received the YFV17D yellow fever vaccine.

The CDR3 here is CASSLDRADEQFF. For the CDR3, the DNA is TGTGCCAGCAGCTTAGACAGGGCCGATGAGCAGTTCTTC. The rearrangement joins TRBV7-7 to TRBJ2-1; D perhaps matches TRBD1 (6 bases). In germline, CDR1 is SSHAT, CDR2 FNYEAQ (reference sequence). The CDR3 consists of 13 residues. Trimming removed 1 base at V and 8 bases at J, with 9 bases between.

The chain employs TRBV4-3 and TRBJ2-7; the match to TRBD2 covers 10 bases. The CDR3 is 16 residues long. Germline lookup yields CDR1 LGHNA and CDR2 YSLEER. Trimming cost V 0 bases and J 6 bases; bases outside gene matches: 8. CDR3 DNA sequence: TGCGCCAGCAGCCAAGATCTAGCTCTAGCGGGGGTCGAGCAGTACTTC. Its protein is CASSQDLALAGVEQYF.

Ten or more counts support this clonotype. The chain couples TRBV5-1 to TRBJ1-1, with D uncertain. Trimming pared 5 bases from V and 2 bases from J, leaving 10 bases between. The CDR3 extends over 13 amino acids. Germline-derived CDR1 and CDR2 are SGHRS and YFSETQ. For the CDR3, the DNA is TGCGCCAGCAGAAGGGAGACAAACACTGAAGCTTTCTTT. Translation: CASRRETNTEAFF.

The V call is TRBV2, the J call TRBJ2-4; D gene uncertain. Germline-derived CDR1 and CDR2 are SNHLY and FYNNEI. Trimming removed 7 bases at V and 0 bases at J, with 13 bases between. CDR3 length: 15 amino acids. CDR3 residues: CASIRAGVAKNIQYF. CDR3 bases: TGTGCCAGCATTCGTGCAGGAGTAGCCAAAAACATTCAGTACTTC.

This clonotype appeared many times. The chain recombines TRBV6-6 with TRBJ2-3; 7 bases are a match to TRBD2. The germline V gene has CDR1 MNHNY and CDR2 SVGAGI (reference sequence). The CDR3 spans 15 residues. The ends lost 5 bases at V and 2 bases at J; junction bases unmatched: 7. The CDR3 sequence: CASSDYGRDTDTQYF. The DNA for the CDR3 is TGTGCCAGCAGTGATTATGGGAGGGACACAGATACGCAGTATTTT.

Only a few counts were recorded for this clonotype. The chain couples TRBV4-3 to TRBJ1-2, with D uncertain. Trimming pared 3 bases from V and 10 bases from J, leaving 9 bases between. The CDR3 is made up of 11 amino acids. Germline CDR1 is LGHNA and CDR2 is YSLEER. CDR3 sequence (DNA): TGCGCCAGCAGCCAGAACCTACACTACACCTTC. This gives the protein CASSQNLHYTF.

This clonotype has more than one count but fewer than ten. This chain uses TRBV25-1 with TRBJ1-2; 10 nucleotides agree with TRBD1. The CDR3 sequence is 15 residues long. Trimming cost V 1 base and J 4 bases; bases outside gene matches: 3. Germline CDR1 and CDR2: MGHDK and SYGVNS. CDR3 sequence: CASSEWGTGVYGYTF. As DNA, the CDR3 is TGTGCCAGCAGTGAATGGGGGACAGGGGTCTATGGCTACACCTTC.

A few counts support this clonotype. V and J are TRBV5-1 and TRBJ2-7; a weak D match, TRBD1 (6 bases). Trimming shortened V by 7 bases and J by 0 bases, and 14 bases separated the two germline ends. CDR1 is SGHRS, CDR2 YFSETQ, per germline. The length of the CDR3 is 14 residues. The CDR3, as DNA: TGCGCCAGCTCCCCCAGGGGTCCCTCCTACGAGCAGTACTTC. This gives the protein CASSPRGPSYEQYF.

This clonotype has a count of ten or more. The junction does not match germline at one end; this may be a read error. The rearrangement joins TRBV5-1 to TRBJ2-2, with D hard to call. The CDR3 sequence is 12 residues long. Germline assignment: CDR1 SGHRS and CDR2 YFSETQ. The CDR3 nucleotides are TGTGCCAGCAGTTTGGTCCCCGGGGAGCTGTTTTTT. It specifies CASSLVPGELFF.

This clonotype was observed a handful of times. This chain links TRBV7-9 with TRBJ2-1; D remains unclear. The CDR3 has 13 amino acids. CDR1 and CDR2 (germline): SEHNR, FQNEAQ (reference sequence). Trimming left V 1 base short and J 6 bases short, with 7 bases between. DNA for the CDR3: TGTGCCAGCAGCTTAGGGTCGGGCAATGAGCAGTTCTTC. Protein product: CASSLGSGNEQFF. The full variable domain, rest sourced from reference TRBV7-9 and TRBJ2-1, is DTGVSQNPRHKITKRGQNVTFRCDPISEHNRLYWYRQTLGQGPEFLTYFQNEAQLEKSRLLSDRFSAERPKGSFSTLEIQRTEQGDSAMYLCASSLGSGNEQFFGPGTRLTVL.

The chain uses TRBV18 and TRBJ2-3, with 7 bases that match TRBD1. Looked up from germline, CDR1 is KGHSH and CDR2 is LQKENI. V shed 3 bases, J shed 2 bases, and the junction held 8 bases outside the gene matches. The CDR3 length is 16 residues. The CDR3 spells CASSPIPGQNTDTQYF. CDR3 nucleotides: TGTGCCAGCTCACCGATACCGGGACAGAACACAGATACGCAGTATTTT. Looking up the rest from reference TRBV18 and TRBJ2-3 gives the full variable domain: NAGVMQNPRHLVRRRGQEARLRCSPMKGHSHVYWYRQLPEEGLKFMVYLQKENIIDESGMPKERFSAEFPKEGPSILRIQQVVRGDSAAYFCASSPIPGQNTDTQYFGPGTRLTVL.

In its sample, this clonotype was seen a few times. A junction boundary mismatches the germline segment, possibly from a read error. The chain combines TRBV7-3 with TRBJ2-1; D is uncertain. CDR1 and CDR2 (germline): SGHTA, FQGTGA. This CDR3 has 13 amino acids. The DNA of the CDR3 is TGTGCCAGCAGCTTGGGCGCTTACAATGAGCGGTTCTTC. This gives the protein CASSLGAYNERFF.

The chain employs TRBV6-1 and TRBJ1-1; the D gene is possibly TRBD1 (6 bases). This CDR3 comprises 14 residues. Looked up from germline, CDR1 is MNHNS and CDR2 is SASEGT. The V and J ends lost 3 bases and 5 bases respectively, with 13 bases between them. The CDR3 bases are TGTGCCAGCAGTGACCTGGGGGGGCAGACTGAAGCTTTCTTT. Residues: CASSDLGGQTEAFF.

In its sample, this clonotype was seen a few times. This rearrangement joins TRBV12-3 or TRBV12-4 to TRBJ2-3, with D uncertain. The CDR3 covers 14 residues. Trimming stripped 5 bases from V and 7 bases from J, with 16 bases between. This CDR3 is CASSPSAGINTQYF. In nucleotides, the CDR3 is TGTGCCAGCAGTCCAAGCGCAGGCATAAATACGCAGTATTTT.

The chain is built from TRBV12-3 or TRBV12-4 and TRBJ2-7; 9 positions agree with TRBD2. After removal of 2 bases from V and 7 bases from J, the junction contained 6 bases not matched to a gene. CDR3 length: 14 residues. The CDR3 sequence is CASSLWLAGWEQYF. As DNA, the CDR3 is TGTGCCAGCAGTTTATGGCTAGCGGGGTGGGAGCAGTACTTC.

The genes are TRBV5-1 and TRBJ2-5; 7 bases match TRBD2. Trimming cost V 0 bases and J 5 bases; bases outside gene matches: 7. Germline CDR1 SGHRS, CDR2 YFSETQ. This CDR3 comprises 15 residues. CDR3 region: CASSLATTSVETQYF. CDR3 in DNA: TGCGCCAGCAGCTTGGCAACAACTAGCGTTGAGACCCAGTACTTC. The variable domain in full, with the rest retrieved from reference TRBV5-1 and TRBJ2-5, is KAGVTQTPRYLIKTRGQQVTLSCSPISGHRSVSWYQQTPGQGLQFLFEYFSETQRNKGNFPGRFSGRQFSNSRSEMNVSTLELGDSALYLCASSLATTSVETQYFGPGTRLLVL.

This chain uses TRBV20-1 with TRBJ1-1; 7 positions match TRBD1. The CDR3 contains 14 residues. V was clipped by 2 bases and J by 0 bases; unmatched bases: 3. Germline assignment: CDR1 DFQATT and CDR2 SNEGSKA (reference sequence). CDR3 region: CSARIRGVNTEAFF. DNA for the CDR3: TGCAGTGCTAGAATCAGGGGGGTGAACACTGAAGCTTTCTTT.

In this sample, this clonotype turned up many times. The rearrangement joins TRBV18 to TRBJ2-1; weak D call: TRBD1 (6 bases). Looked up from germline, CDR1 is KGHSH and CDR2 is LQKENI. The CDR3 extends over 13 amino acids. Trimming stripped 3 bases from V and 4 bases from J, with 7 bases between. CDR3 nucleotides: TGTGCCAGCTCACCGGACAGTTACAATGAGCAGTTCTTC. Protein: CASSPDSYNEQFF.

In this sample, this clonotype turned up many times. The chain carries TRBV7-2 and TRBJ1-4; 9 bases are shared with TRBD1. This CDR3 contains 16 residues. Germline CDR1 SGHTA, CDR2 FQGNSA. With 5 bases clipped from V and 4 bases from J, the junction kept 8 bases outside the gene matches. The CDR3 loop reads CASSVSSTGGNEKLFF. The CDR3 DNA sequence: TGTGCCAGCAGCGTATCCTCGACAGGGGGTAATGAAAAACTGTTTTTT.

The gene calls are TRBV7-8 and TRBJ1-6, with D tentatively TRBD1 (6 bases). The germline V gene encodes CDR1 SGHVS and CDR2 FQNEAQ. This CDR3 comprises 14 residues. Trimming took 5 bases from V and 10 from J, leaving 15 bases between them. For the CDR3, the DNA is TGTGCCAGCAGCCATGGGGGGCTAGGATCACCCCTCCACTTT. Its translation is CASSHGGLGSPLHF.